This record covers a single T cell receptor beta chain. The record originates from a study of immune reconstitution after stem cell transplant in scleroderma. Germline loops: CDR1 SGHRS, CDR2 YFSETQ. The CDR3 consists of 16 residues. Trimming left V 0 bases short and J 2 bases short, with 14 bases between. MiXCR was run by TCRdb on the RT-PCR reads, yielding one entry per CDR3 protein. The sample includes about 1,500 distinct CDR3 sequences, 15% to 17% seen only once; the top ten take around 59%. The V gene is TRBV5-1, the J gene TRBJ2-5; the D gene is possibly TRBD1 (6 bases). The sequence came from a female donor with systemic sclerosis. Specimen collection occurred before or after autologous hematopoietic stem cell transplantation (not recorded which). The CDR3 DNA sequence: TGCGCCAGCAGCTTGGGCAGGGGAACGTCACAAGAGACCCAGTACTTC. This translates into CASSLGRGTSQETQYF. The full variable domain, with the rest looked up from reference TRBV5-1 and TRBJ2-5, is KAGVTQTPRYLIKTRGQQVTLSCSPISGHRSVSWYQQTPGQGLQFLFEYFSETQRNKGNFPGRFSGRQFSNSRSEMNVSTLELGDSALYLCASSLGRGTSQETQYFGPGTRLLVL.